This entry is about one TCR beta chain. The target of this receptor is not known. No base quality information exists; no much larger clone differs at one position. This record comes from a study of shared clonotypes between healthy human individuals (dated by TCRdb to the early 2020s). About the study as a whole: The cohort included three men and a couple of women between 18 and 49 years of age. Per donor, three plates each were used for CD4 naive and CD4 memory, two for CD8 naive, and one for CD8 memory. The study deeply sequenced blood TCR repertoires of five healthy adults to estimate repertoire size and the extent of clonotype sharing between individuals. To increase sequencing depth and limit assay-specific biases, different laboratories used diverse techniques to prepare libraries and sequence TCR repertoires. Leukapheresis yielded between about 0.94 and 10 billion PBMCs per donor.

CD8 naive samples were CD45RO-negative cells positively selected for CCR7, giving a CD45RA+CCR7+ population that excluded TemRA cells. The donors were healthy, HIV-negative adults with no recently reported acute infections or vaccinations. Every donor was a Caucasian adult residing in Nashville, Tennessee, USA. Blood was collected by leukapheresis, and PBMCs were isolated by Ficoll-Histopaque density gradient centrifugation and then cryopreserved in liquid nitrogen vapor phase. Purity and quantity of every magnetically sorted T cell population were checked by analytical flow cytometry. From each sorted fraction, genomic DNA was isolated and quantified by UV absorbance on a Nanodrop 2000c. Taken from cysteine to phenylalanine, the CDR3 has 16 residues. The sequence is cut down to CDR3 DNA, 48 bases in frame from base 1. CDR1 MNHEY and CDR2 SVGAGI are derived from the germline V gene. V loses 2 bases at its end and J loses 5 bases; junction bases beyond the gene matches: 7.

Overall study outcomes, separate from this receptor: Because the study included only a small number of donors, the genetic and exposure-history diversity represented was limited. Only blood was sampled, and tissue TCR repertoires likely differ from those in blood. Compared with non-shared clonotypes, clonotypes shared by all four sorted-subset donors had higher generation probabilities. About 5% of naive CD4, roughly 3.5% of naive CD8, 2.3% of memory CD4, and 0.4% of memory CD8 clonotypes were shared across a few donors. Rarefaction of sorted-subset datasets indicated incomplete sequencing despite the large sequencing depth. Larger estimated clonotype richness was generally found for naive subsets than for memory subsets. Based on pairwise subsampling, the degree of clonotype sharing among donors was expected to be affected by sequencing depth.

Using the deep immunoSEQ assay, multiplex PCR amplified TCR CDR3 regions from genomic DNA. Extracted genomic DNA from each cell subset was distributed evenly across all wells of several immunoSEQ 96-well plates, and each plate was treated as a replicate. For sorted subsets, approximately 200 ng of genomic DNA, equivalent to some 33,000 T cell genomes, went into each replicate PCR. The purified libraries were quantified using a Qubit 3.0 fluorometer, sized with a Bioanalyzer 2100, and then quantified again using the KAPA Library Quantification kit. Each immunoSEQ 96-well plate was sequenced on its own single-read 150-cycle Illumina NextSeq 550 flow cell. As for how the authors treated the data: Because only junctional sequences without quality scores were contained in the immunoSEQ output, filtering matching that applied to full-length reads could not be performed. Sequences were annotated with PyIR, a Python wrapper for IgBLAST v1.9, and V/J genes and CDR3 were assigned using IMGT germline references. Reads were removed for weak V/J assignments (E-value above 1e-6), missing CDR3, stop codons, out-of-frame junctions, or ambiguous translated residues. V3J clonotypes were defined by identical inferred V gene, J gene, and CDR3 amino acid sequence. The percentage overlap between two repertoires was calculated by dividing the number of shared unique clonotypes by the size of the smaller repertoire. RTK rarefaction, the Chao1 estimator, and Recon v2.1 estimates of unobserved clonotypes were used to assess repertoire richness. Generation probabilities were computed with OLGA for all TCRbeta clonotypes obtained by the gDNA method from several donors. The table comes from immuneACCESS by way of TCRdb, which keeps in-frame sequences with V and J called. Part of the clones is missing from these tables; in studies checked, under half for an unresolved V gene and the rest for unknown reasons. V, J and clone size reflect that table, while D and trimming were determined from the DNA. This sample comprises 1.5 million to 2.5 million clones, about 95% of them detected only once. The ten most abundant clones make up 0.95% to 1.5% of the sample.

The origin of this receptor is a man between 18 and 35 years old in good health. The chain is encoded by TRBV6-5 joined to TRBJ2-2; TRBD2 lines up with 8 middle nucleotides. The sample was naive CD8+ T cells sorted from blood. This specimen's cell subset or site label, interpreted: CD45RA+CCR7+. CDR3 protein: CASSYLTSGFTGELFF. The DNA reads TGTGCCAGCAGTTACCTCACTAGCGGATTTACCGGGGAGCTGTTTTTT.